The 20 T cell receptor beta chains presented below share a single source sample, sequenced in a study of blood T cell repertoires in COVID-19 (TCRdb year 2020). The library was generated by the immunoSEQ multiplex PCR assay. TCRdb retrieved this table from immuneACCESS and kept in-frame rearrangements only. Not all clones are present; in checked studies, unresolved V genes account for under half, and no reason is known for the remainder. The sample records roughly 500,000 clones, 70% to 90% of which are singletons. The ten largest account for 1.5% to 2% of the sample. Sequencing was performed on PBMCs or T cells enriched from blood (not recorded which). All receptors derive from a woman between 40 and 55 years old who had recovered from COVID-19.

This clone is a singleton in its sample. The CDR3 loop reads CASSFVAQVNTEAFF. The CDR3 nucleotides read TGTGCCAGCAGCTTTGTGGCCCAGGTGAACACTGAAGCTTTCTTT. The rearrangement joins TRBV11-3 to TRBJ1-1; D ambiguous. Germline CDR1 and CDR2: SGHNT and YENEEA. The ends were cut back, 3 bases at V and 0 bases at J, with 11 bases in the middle. The CDR3 loop spans 15 amino acids. The variable domain in full, with the rest retrieved from reference TRBV11-3 and TRBJ1-1, is EAGVVQSPRYKIIEKKQPVAFWCNPISGHNTLYWYLQNLGQGPELLIRYENEEAVDDSQLPKDRFSAERLKGVDSTLKIQPAELGDSAVYLCASSFVAQVNTEAFFGQGTRLTVV.

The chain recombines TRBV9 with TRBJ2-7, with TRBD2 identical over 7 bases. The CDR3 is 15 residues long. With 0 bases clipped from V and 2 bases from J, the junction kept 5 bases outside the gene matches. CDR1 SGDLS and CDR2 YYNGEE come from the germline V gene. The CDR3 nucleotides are TGTGCCAGCAGCGTAGAGGCAGGGAGGGCCTACGAGCAGTACTTC. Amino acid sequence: CASSVEAGRAYEQYF.

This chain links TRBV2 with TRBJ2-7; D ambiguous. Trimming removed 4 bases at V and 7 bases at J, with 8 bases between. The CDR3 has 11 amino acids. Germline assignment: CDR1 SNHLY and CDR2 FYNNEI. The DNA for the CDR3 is TGTGCCAGCAGTGTCGAGAGTGAGCAGTACTTC. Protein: CASSVESEQYF.

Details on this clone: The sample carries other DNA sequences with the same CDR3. CDR3 nucleotide sequence: TGTGCCAGCTCACGGACTAGCGGGAGCTACGAGCAGTACTTC. This translates into CASSRTSGSYEQYF. The chain carries TRBV18 and TRBJ2-7; 13 nucleotides line up with TRBD2. V shed 4 bases and J 3 bases; nucleotides not matched to a gene: 0. CDR1 KGHSH and CDR2 LQKENI come from the germline V gene. The CDR3 has 14 residues.

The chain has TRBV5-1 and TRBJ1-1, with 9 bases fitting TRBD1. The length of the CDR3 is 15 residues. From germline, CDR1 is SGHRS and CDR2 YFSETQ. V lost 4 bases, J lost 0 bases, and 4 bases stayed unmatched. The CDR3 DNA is TGCGCCAGCAGCAGGGGGACAGGGTTGAACACTGAAGCTTTCTTT. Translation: CASSRGTGLNTEAFF.

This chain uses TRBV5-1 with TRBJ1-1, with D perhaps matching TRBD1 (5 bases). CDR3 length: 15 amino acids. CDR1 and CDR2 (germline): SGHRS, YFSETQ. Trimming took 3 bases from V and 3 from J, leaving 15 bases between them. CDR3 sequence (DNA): TGCGCCAGCAGCTCGCCGGGGGGTAGGCACACTGAAGCTTTCTTT. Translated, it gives CASSSPGGRHTEAFF. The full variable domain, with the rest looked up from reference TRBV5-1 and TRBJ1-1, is KAGVTQTPRYLIKTRGQQVTLSCSPISGHRSVSWYQQTPGQGLQFLFEYFSETQRNKGNFPGRFSGRQFSNSRSEMNVSTLELGDSALYLCASSSPGGRHTEAFFGQGTRLTVV.

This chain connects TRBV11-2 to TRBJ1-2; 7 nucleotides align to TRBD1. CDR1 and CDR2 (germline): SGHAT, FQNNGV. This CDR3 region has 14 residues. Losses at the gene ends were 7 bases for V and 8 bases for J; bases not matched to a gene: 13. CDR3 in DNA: TGTGCCAGCACCGAGACAGGGAGGAAGGGAGGCTACACCTTC. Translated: CASTETGRKGGYTF.

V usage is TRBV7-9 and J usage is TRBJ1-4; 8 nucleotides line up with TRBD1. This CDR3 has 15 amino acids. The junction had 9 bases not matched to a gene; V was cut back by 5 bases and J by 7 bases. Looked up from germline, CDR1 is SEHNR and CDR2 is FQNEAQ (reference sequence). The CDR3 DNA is TGTGCCAGCAGCCCAACCGGACAGGGAGGTGAAAAACTGTTTTTT. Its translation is CASSPTGQGGEKLFF.

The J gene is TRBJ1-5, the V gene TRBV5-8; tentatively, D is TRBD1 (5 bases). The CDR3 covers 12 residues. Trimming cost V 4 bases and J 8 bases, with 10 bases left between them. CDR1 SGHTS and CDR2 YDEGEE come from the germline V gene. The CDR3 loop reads CASSIGGEPQHF. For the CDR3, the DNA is TGTGCCAGCAGCATCGGGGGGGAGCCCCAGCATTTT.

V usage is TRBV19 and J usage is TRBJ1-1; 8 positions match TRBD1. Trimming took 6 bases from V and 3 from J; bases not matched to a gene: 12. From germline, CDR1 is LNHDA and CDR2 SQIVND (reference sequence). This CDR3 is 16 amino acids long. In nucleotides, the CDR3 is TGTGCCAGTAGGACGACAGGGGCCAGTGGGGACACTGAAGCTTTCTTT. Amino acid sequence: CASRTTGASGDTEAFF.

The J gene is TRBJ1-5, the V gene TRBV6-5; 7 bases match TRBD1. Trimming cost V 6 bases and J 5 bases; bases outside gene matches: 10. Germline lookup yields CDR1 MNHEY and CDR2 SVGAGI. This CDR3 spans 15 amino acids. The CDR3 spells CASRPRGQNYQPQHF. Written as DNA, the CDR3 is TGTGCCAGCAGGCCCCGGGGACAGAATTATCAGCCCCAGCATTTT.

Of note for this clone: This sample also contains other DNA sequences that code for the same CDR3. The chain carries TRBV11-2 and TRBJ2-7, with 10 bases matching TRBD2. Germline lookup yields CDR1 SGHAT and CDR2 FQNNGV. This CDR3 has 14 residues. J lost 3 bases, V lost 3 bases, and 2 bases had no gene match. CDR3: CASSFSSGSYEQYF. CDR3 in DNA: TGTGCCAGCAGCTTTTCTAGCGGGAGCTACGAGCAGTACTTC.

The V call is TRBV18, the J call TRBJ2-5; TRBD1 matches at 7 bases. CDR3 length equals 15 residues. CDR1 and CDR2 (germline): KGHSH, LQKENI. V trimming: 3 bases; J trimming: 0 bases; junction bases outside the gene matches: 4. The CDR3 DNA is TGTGCCAGCTCACCCGGGACAGCTTACCAAGAGACCCAGTACTTC. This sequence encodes CASSPGTAYQETQYF.

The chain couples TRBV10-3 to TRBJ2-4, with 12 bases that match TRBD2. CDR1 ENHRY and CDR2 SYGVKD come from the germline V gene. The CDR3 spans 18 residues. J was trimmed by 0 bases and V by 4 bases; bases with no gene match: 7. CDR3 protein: CAISAGTSGPLAKNIQYF. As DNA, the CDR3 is TGTGCCATCAGTGCTGGGACTAGCGGGCCCCTAGCCAAAAACATTCAGTACTTC.

The CDR3 is CASSHTQGEAFF. The CDR3 DNA is TGTGCCAGCAGCCACACGCAAGGAGAGGCTTTCTTT. The chain employs TRBV3-1 (or the pseudogene TRBV3-2) and TRBJ1-1; no reliable D call. This CDR3 has 12 amino acids. Trimming removed 3 bases at V and 11 bases at J, with 13 bases between. The V gene's germline CDR1 is LGHDT and CDR2 YNNKEL (reference sequence).

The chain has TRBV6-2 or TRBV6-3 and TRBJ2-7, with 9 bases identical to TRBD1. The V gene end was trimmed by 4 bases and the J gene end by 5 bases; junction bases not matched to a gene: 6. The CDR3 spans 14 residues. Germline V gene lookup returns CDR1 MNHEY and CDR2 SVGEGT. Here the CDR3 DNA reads TGTGCCAGCAGTTTTCGGGACAGGGTAGACGAGCAGTACTTC. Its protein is CASSFRDRVDEQYF.

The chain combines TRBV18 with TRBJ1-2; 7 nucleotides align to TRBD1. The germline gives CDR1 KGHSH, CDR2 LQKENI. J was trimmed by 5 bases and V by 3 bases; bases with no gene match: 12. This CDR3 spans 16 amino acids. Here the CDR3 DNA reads TGTGCCAGCTCACCCTCGGGACAGCAGTTTCTGTATGGCTACACCTTC. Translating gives CASSPSGQQFLYGYTF.

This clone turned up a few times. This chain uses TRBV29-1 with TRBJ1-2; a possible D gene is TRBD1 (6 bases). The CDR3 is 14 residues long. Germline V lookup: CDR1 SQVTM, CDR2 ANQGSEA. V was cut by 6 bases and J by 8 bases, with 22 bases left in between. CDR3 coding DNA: TGCAGCGTCCGGGACCTCCAGGGGCTAGGAGGCTACACCTTC. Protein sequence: CSVRDLQGLGGYTF.

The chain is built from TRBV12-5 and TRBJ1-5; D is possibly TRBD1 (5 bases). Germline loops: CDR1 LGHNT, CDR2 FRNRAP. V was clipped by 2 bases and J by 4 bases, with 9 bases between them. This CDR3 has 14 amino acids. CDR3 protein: CASGLWGGNQPQHF. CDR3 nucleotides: TGTGCTAGTGGTTTGTGGGGGGGGAATCAGCCCCAGCATTTT.

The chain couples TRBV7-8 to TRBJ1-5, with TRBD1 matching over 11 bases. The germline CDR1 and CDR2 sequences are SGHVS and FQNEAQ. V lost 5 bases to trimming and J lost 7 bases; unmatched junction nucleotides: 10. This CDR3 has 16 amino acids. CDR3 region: CASSIRTGGGKQPQHF. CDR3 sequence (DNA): TGTGCCAGCAGCATACGGACAGGGGGCGGAAAACAGCCCCAGCATTTT.